The 21 T cell receptor beta chains below all came from one sample that was sequenced in a study of blood T cell repertoires in COVID-19. Method: immunoSEQ multiplex PCR; TCRdb's copy keeps in-frame clones and lacks some. The sample holds approximately 190,000 clones, 84% seen once. The sequenced sample was PBMCs or T cells enriched from blood (not recorded which). The receptors here all came from a woman in her twenties or thirties who had been exposed to COVID-19.

The gene calls are TRBV19 and TRBJ1-1, with D unresolved. CDR1 and CDR2 from the germline V gene are LNHDA and SQIVND (reference sequence). The length of the CDR3 is 16 residues. The V and J ends lost 6 bases and 0 bases respectively, with 17 bases between them. The CDR3 reads CASRPDTDRLNTEAFF. CDR3 in DNA: TGTGCCAGTAGACCAGACACCGATCGATTGAACACTGAAGCTTTCTTT.

The chain uses TRBV7-2 and TRBJ2-3; D may be TRBD1 (6 bases). V lost 1 base to trimming and J lost 0 bases, with 14 bases between them. CDR1 SGHTA and CDR2 FQGNSA come from the germline V gene. CDR3 length: 17 residues. Here the CDR3 DNA reads TGTGCCAGCAGCTTAGAGGTTAGGACAGCCAGCACAGATACGCAGTATTTT. Protein product: CASSLEVRTASTDTQYF. The whole variable domain, filled in from reference TRBV7-2 and TRBJ2-3, reads GAGVSQSPSNKVTEKGKDVELRCDPISGHTALYWYRQSLGQGLEFLIYFQGNSAPDKSGLPSDRFSAERTGGSVSTLTIQRTQQEDSAVYLCASSLEVRTASTDTQYFGPGTRLTVL.

A few counts support this clone. The DNA of the CDR3 is TGTGCCTGGAGTGTACAGACTAGCCGCACAGATACGCAGTATTTT. Translated: CAWSVQTSRTDTQYF. This rearrangement joins TRBV30 to TRBJ2-3; TRBD2 aligns across 7 bases. Germline V gives CDR1 GTSNPN, CDR2 SVGIG (reference sequence). Trimming removed 0 bases from V and 1 base from J; junction bases left unmatched: 4. There are 15 residues in the CDR3.

This clone was observed a few times. V usage is TRBV7-9 and J usage is TRBJ2-2; TRBD2 matches 7 bases. This CDR3 comprises 17 residues. CDR1 and CDR2 from the germline V gene are SEHNR and FQNEAQ (reference sequence). Trimming cost V 3 bases and J 0 bases; bases outside gene matches: 7. The CDR3 DNA reads TGTGCCAGCAGCTTGTCTCCCCTAGCGGCGAACACCGGGGAGCTGTTTTTT. Its translation: CASSLSPLAANTGELFF.

The CDR3 region has the DNA TGTGCCAGCAGCTTGGCCCGGTCTAGCGGGGATGGAGAGACCCAGTACTTC. It codes for CASSLARSSGDGETQYF. The chain joins TRBV5-4 to TRBJ2-5; 9 bases map to TRBD2. CDR1 SGHNT and CDR2 YYREEE come from the germline V gene (reference sequence). CDR3 size: 17 residues. The trim removed 0 bases at V and 4 bases at J, leaving 10 bases unmatched.

The gene calls are TRBV2 and TRBJ1-6, with TRBD1 matching over 8 bases. The V segment lost 8 bases and the J segment 9 bases; nucleotides outside the gene matches: 3. The CDR3 covers 12 residues. The germline gives CDR1 SNHLY, CDR2 FYNNEI. CDR3 bases: TGTGCCAGCGGACAGGGTGTTTCACCCCTCCACTTT. Protein sequence: CASGQGVSPLHF.

This clone has just one count. The chain carries TRBV5-4 and TRBJ2-1; D gene unclear. The CDR3 has 11 residues. Looked up from germline, CDR1 is SGHNT and CDR2 is YYREEE (reference sequence). Trimming cost V 3 bases and J 5 bases, with 3 bases left between them. CDR3 in amino acids: CASSYNNEQFF. The CDR3 nucleotides read TGTGCCAGCAGCTACAACAATGAGCAGTTCTTC.

This clone was counted a single time. The rearrangement joins TRBV27 to TRBJ2-7, with 8 bases lining up with TRBD2. In germline, CDR1 is MNHEY, CDR2 SMNVEV (reference sequence). With 7 bases clipped from V and 0 bases from J, the junction kept 8 bases outside the gene matches. This CDR3 has 15 amino acids. The CDR3 nucleotides read TGTGCCAGCATCCCCCTGACTAGCGACTCCTACGAGCAGTACTTC. Translated: CASIPLTSDSYEQYF.

This chain links TRBV4-1 with TRBJ2-7, with D tentatively TRBD2 (7 bases). The CDR3 length is 16 residues. The germline CDR1 and CDR2 sequences are MGHRA and YSYEKL. V lost 5 bases to trimming and J lost 3 bases, with 20 bases between them. In DNA, the CDR3 is TGCGCCAGCAGCGCGGGCGGGGGCGATATATACTACGAGCAGTACTTC. This gives the protein CASSAGGGDIYYEQYF.

This rearrangement joins TRBV29-1 to TRBJ1-2, with no clear D. The germline V gene has CDR1 SQVTM and CDR2 ANQGSEA. V was trimmed by 8 bases and J by 0 bases, leaving 16 bases between them. The CDR3 length is 14 residues. The CDR3 nucleotides read TGCAGCTCTGGGCGGGCAGAAACTAACTATGGCTACACCTTC. Residues: CSSGRAETNYGYTF.

This chain joins TRBV27 and TRBJ1-6; tentative D call: TRBD1 (6 bases). V gave up 6 bases and J gave up 9 bases, with 12 bases separating them. Germline loops: CDR1 MNHEY, CDR2 SMNVEV (reference sequence). The CDR3 length is 13 residues. CDR3 in DNA: TGTGCCAGCAGCTTACAGGGTCCTTCACCCCTCCACTTT. Protein sequence: CASSLQGPSPLHF.

The chain carries TRBV9 and TRBJ2-6; 8 nucleotides align to TRBD1. Germline V gene data show CDR1 as SGDLS and CDR2 as YYNGEE. The J segment lost 0 bases and the V segment lost 3 bases, leaving 5 bases of the junction unmatched. The CDR3 totals 17 residues. CDR3: CASSGGTGRSGANVLTF. The CDR3 DNA sequence: TGTGCCAGCAGCGGAGGGACAGGACGCTCTGGGGCCAACGTCCTGACTTTC.

This clone was counted once. The rearrangement uses TRBV4-1 and TRBJ1-2; 8 nucleotides line up with TRBD1. CDR1 is MGHRA and CDR2 is YSYEKL in the germline V gene. The CDR3 loop spans 12 amino acids. Trimming at V came to 6 bases and at J to 8 bases, leaving 5 bases not matched to a gene. CDR3 protein: CASRGQGGGYTF. The DNA of the CDR3 is TGCGCCAGCAGAGGACAGGGAGGCGGCTACACCTTC.

The V call is TRBV7-2, the J call TRBJ1-2; maybe TRBD1 (6 bases). V was cut by 8 bases and J by 5 bases, with 18 bases left in between. The germline CDR1 and CDR2 sequences are SGHTA and FQGNSA. The CDR3 length is 14 residues. The CDR3 DNA reads TGTGCCAGCCGTTATTGGGACACGGGTTATGGCTACACCTTC. Its translation: CASRYWDTGYGYTF.

The chain recombines TRBV7-3 with TRBJ1-1; D not certain. Looked up from germline, CDR1 is SGHTA and CDR2 is FQGTGA. The CDR3 contains 14 residues. The V and J ends lost 6 bases and 1 base respectively, with 12 bases between them. This CDR3 reads CASSLRQANTEAFF. The DNA of the CDR3 is TGTGCCAGCAGTCTTCGACAAGCGAACACTGAAGCTTTCTTT. The full variable domain, in which reference TRBV7-3 and TRBJ1-1 provide the parts outside the CDR3, is GAGVSQTPSNKVTEKGKYVELRCDPISGHTALYWYRQSLGQGPEFLIYFQGTGAADDSGLPNDRFFAVRPEGSVSTLKIQRTERGDSAVYLCASSLRQANTEAFFGQGTRLTVV.

This clone was detected only a few times. The V and J genes are TRBV30 and TRBJ1-6, with D possibly TRBD1 on 5 matching bases. The CDR3 runs 16 residues. Germline V gene lookup returns CDR1 GTSNPN and CDR2 SVGIG (reference sequence). V was pared by 4 bases and J by 0 bases, with 13 bases between. The CDR3 sequence is CAWKRTISSYNSPLHF. CDR3 nucleotides: TGTGCCTGGAAACGGACAATCAGCTCCTATAATTCACCCCTCCACTTT. Full variable domain (rest looked up from reference TRBV30 and TRBJ1-6): SQTIHQWPATLVQPVGSPLSLECTVEGTSNPNLYWYRQAAGRGLQLLFYSVGIGQISSEVPQNLSASRPQDRQFILSSKKLLLSDSGFYLCAWKRTISSYNSPLHFGNGTRLTVT.

The chain couples TRBV11-3 to TRBJ2-1, with a weak D call TRBD2 (5 bases). This CDR3 has 13 amino acids. Germline V gene data show CDR1 as SGHNT and CDR2 as YENEEA. Deletions cut 5 bases from V and 9 bases from J, with 14 bases between. CDR3 in amino acids: CASSPGGYGEQFF. The CDR3 coding sequence is TGTGCCAGCAGCCCCGGAGGATACGGTGAGCAGTTCTTC.

V is TRBV19 and J is TRBJ1-1, with 7 nucleotides matching TRBD1. The V gene's germline CDR1 is LNHDA and CDR2 SQIVND (reference sequence). This CDR3 is built from 16 residues. V was clipped by 3 bases and J by 4 bases; unmatched bases: 11. The CDR3 DNA reads as TGTGCCAGTAGTATTGCCCTCGGGACAGCCCTCACTGAAGCTTTCTTT. Translating it yields CASSIALGTALTEAFF.

The table lists this clone with a few counts. The rearrangement uses TRBV5-3 and TRBJ2-1; TRBD1 aligns across 11 bases. TRBV5-3 is marked as an open reading frame, function uncertain. V lost 6 bases, J lost 2 bases, and 13 bases stayed unmatched. CDR3 length: 18 amino acids. For the CDR3, the DNA is TGTGCCAGAACCGGGGGACAGGGGGATGAGAAGACCTACAATGAGCAGTTCTTC. This sequence encodes CARTGGQGDEKTYNEQFF.

The chain has TRBV5-1 and TRBJ1-3, with D hard to call. Germline-derived CDR1 and CDR2 are SGHRS and YFSETQ. The CDR3 loop spans 12 amino acids. With 4 bases removed from V and 8 bases from J, the gap between germline ends came to 10 bases. CDR3 loop: CASSPPGDTIYF. For the CDR3, the DNA is TGCGCCAGCAGCCCCCCGGGAGACACCATATATTTT.

The rearrangement joins TRBV5-6 to TRBJ2-1; perhaps TRBD2 as D (6 bases). CDR3 length equals 16 residues. Trimming took off 4 bases at V and 3 bases at J, with 17 bases between the two ends. CDR1 is SGHDT and CDR2 is YYEEEE in the germline V gene. The DNA for the CDR3 is TGTGCCAGCAGCCGCCAGGGACTGGCGGGCTACAATGAGCAGTTCTTC. Its translation is CASSRQGLAGYNEQFF.